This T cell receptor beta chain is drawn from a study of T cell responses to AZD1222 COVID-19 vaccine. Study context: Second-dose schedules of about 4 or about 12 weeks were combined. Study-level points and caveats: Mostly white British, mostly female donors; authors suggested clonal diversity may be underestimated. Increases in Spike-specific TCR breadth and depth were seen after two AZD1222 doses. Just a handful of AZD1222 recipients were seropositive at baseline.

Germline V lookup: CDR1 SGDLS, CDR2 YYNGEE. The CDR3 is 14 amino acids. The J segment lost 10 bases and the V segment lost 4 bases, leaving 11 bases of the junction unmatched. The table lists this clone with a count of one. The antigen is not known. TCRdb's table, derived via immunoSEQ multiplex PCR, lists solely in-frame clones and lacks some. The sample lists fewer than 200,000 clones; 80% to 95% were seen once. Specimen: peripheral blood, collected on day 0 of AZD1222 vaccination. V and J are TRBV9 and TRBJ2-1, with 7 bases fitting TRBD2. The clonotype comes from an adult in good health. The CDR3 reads CASSPTGGPGEQFF. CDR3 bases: TGTGCCAGCAGCCCCACGGGGGGTCCGGGCGAGCAGTTCTTC.